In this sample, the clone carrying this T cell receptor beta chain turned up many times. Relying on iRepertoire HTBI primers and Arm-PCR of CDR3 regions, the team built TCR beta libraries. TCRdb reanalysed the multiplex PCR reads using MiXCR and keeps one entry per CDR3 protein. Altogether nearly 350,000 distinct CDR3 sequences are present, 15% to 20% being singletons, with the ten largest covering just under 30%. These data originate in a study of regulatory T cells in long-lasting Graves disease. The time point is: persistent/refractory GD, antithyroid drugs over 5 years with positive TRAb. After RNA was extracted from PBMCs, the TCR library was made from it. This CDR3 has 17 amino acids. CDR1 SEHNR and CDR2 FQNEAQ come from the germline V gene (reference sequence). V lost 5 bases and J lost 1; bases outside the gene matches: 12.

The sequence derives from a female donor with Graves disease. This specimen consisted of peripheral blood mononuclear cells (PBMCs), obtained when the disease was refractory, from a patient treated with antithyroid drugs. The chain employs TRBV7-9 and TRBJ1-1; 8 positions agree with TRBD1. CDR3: CASSRTGGKGWNTEAFF. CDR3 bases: TGTGCCAGCAGCCGAACAGGGGGAAAGGGGTGGAACACTGAAGCTTTCTTT.